These 10 T cell receptor beta chains originate from one sample sequenced in a study of T cells after yellow fever vaccination. TCRdb redid the calling of the 5' RACE reads with MiXCR, one entry per CDR3 protein. This table has around 310,000 distinct CDR3 sequences, around 4% appearing once. This material consisted of PBMCs, taken on the day of the yellow fever booster vaccination. Receptors originate from a man aged 18 to 35 who received the YFV17D yellow fever vaccine.

CDR3 nucleotides: TGTGCCAGCAGCTTAGCGATGCAGCCCCAGCATTTT. Amino acids: CASSLAMQPQHF. This sequence joins TRBV7-9 and TRBJ1-5; D call uncertain. Germline CDR1 and CDR2: SEHNR and FQNEAQ (reference sequence). CDR3 size: 12 residues. V gave up 0 bases and J gave up 7 bases, with 4 bases separating them.

This clonotype was seen only a few times. The chain is built from TRBV5-4 and TRBJ2-3, with 10 nucleotides matching TRBD2. Losses at the gene ends were 4 bases for V and 3 bases for J; bases not matched to a gene: 8. The V gene's germline CDR1 is SGHNT and CDR2 YYREEE (reference sequence). There are 16 residues in the CDR3. This CDR3 is CASSLTSGVMTDTQYF. The CDR3 nucleotides are TGTGCCAGCAGCCTTACTAGCGGGGTCATGACAGATACGCAGTATTTT.

DNA of the CDR3: TGTGCCAGCAGCTTCGGGGCGATTTCGAACACCGGGGAGCTGTTTTTT. Its translation: CASSFGAISNTGELFF. The chain couples TRBV7-3 to TRBJ2-2, with D perhaps being TRBD1 or TRBD2 (5 bases each). V lost 3 bases and J lost 0, with 11 bases in between. Germline V gives CDR1 SGHTA, CDR2 FQGTGA. CDR3 length: 16 amino acids. The full variable domain, completed using reference TRBV7-3 and TRBJ2-2, is GAGVSQTPSNKVTEKGKYVELRCDPISGHTALYWYRQSLGQGPEFLIYFQGTGAADDSGLPNDRFFAVRPEGSVSTLKIQRTERGDSAVYLCASSFGAISNTGELFFGEGSRLTVL.

This clonotype has only a few counts. The chain has TRBV12-3 or TRBV12-4 and TRBJ1-1; TRBD1 agrees at 8 bases. CDR3 length: 13 residues. The V gene end was trimmed by 5 bases and the J gene end by 11 bases; junction bases not matched to a gene: 10. This CDR3 reads CASSPGTGRGAFF. The DNA of the CDR3 is TGTGCCAGCAGTCCCGGGACAGGCCGGGGGGCTTTCTTT.

The chain uses TRBV30 and TRBJ2-7; no clear D. Germline lookup yields CDR1 GTSNPN and CDR2 SVGIG (reference sequence). Between the trimmed V and J ends, which lost 1 base and 3 bases, there was a span of 10 bases. The CDR3 totals 13 residues. The CDR3 region has the DNA TGTGCCTGGAGTGGTGAGGTCCTCTACGAGCAGTACTTC. Protein sequence: CAWSGEVLYEQYF.

Many counts were recorded for this clonotype. V gene TRBV6-6 combines with J gene TRBJ2-1, with D possibly matching TRBD1 (6 bases). The CDR3 spans 10 residues. V lost 10 bases, J lost 13 bases, and 14 bases lay in between. The germline CDR1 and CDR2 sequences are MNHNY and SVGAGI (reference sequence). The CDR3 spells CATQLGGQFF. DNA of the CDR3: TGTGCCACCCAACTAGGGGGACAGTTCTTC.

This clonotype was seen at least ten times. The J gene is TRBJ2-1, the V gene TRBV7-8; TRBD2 aligns across 10 bases. The CDR3 is 16 residues long. Germline V lookup: CDR1 SGHVS, CDR2 FQNEAQ. After removal of 3 bases from V and 1 base from J, the junction contained 3 bases not matched to a gene. The CDR3 sequence: CASSFRAGGSYNEQFF. The CDR3 region has the DNA TGTGCCAGCAGCTTCCGAGCGGGGGGGTCCTACAATGAGCAGTTCTTC.

This clonotype was found many times. The rearrangement links TRBV5-1 to TRBJ2-7; the match to TRBD1 covers 7 bases. CDR3 length: 14 amino acids. Per germline, CDR1 SGHRS and CDR2 YFSETQ. The J segment lost 3 bases and the V segment lost 1 base, leaving 4 bases of the junction unmatched. The CDR3 reads CASSLQGQFYEQYF. CDR3 bases: TGCGCCAGCAGCTTGCAGGGACAGTTCTACGAGCAGTACTTC. Based on the CDR3 plus reference TRBV5-1 and TRBJ2-7, the full variable domain is KAGVTQTPRYLIKTRGQQVTLSCSPISGHRSVSWYQQTPGQGLQFLFEYFSETQRNKGNFPGRFSGRQFSNSRSEMNVSTLELGDSALYLCASSLQGQFYEQYFGPGTRLTVT.

This clonotype was seen many times. The V gene is TRBV7-2, the J gene TRBJ1-5; the D gene is possibly TRBD1 (6 bases). Germline CDR1 is SGHTA and CDR2 is FQGNSA. The CDR3 runs 15 residues. V shed 3 bases and J shed 3 bases, with 12 bases lying between them. The CDR3 loop reads CASSLEQGNNQPQHF. DNA for the CDR3: TGTGCCAGCAGCTTGGAGCAGGGGAACAATCAGCCCCAGCATTTT.

This clonotype was counted many times. CDR3 loop: CSAGYSGNTIYF. CDR3 in DNA: TGCAGTGCAGGATATTCTGGAAACACCATATATTTT. This chain links TRBV20-1 with TRBJ1-3; D remains ambiguous. The germline V gene has CDR1 DFQATT and CDR2 SNEGSKA (reference sequence). The V gene lost 6 bases and the J gene lost 1 base, with 7 bases spanning the gap. The CDR3 sequence is 12 residues long.